Following are 18 T cell receptor beta chains from one sample sequenced in a study of control samples from healthy donors and cancer patients. The assay was immunoSEQ multiplex PCR, and TCRdb's table has in-frame clones only and misses some. This table has 40,000 to 50,000 clones, more than 65% appearing once. The specimen was formalin-fixed, paraffin-embedded tissue. The receptors were sampled from a male donor with melanoma.

The chain has TRBV6-4 and TRBJ2-1, with TRBD1 matching over 9 bases. Germline-derived CDR1 and CDR2 are MRHNA and SNTAGT. Unmatched junction bases numbered 7, after V lost 6 bases and J lost 4 bases. CDR3 length equals 15 residues. The CDR3 reads CASSETTGGYNEQFF. The CDR3 bases are TGTGCCAGCAGCGAAACGACAGGGGGGTACAATGAGCAGTTCTTC.

V usage is TRBV11-2 and J usage is TRBJ2-2; the match to TRBD2 covers 9 bases. Germline CDR1 reads SGHAT; CDR2 reads FQNNGV. With 1 base clipped from V and 3 bases from J, the junction kept 6 bases outside the gene matches. The CDR3 extends over 17 amino acids. This chain's CDR3 is CASSLGEAGGHTGELFF. CDR3 bases: TGTGCCAGCAGCTTAGGGGAGGCGGGAGGGCACACCGGGGAGCTGTTTTTT.

Of note for this clone: A junction end diverges from the germline sequence, so it may reflect a read error. The gene calls are TRBV20-1 and TRBJ2-3; D possibly corresponds to TRBD1 (6 bases). Germline CDR1 reads DFQATT; CDR2 reads SNEGSKA (reference sequence). The CDR3 has 11 amino acids. This CDR3 reads CSARDYRAPDF. As DNA, the CDR3 is TGCAGTGCTAGAGATTACAGGGCGCCAGATTTT.

V usage is TRBV5-1 and J usage is TRBJ2-5; D is unresolved. This CDR3 is 14 amino acids long. Germline CDR1 is SGHRS and CDR2 is YFSETQ. V was shortened by 1 base and J by 0 bases, with 7 bases between the two germline ends. The CDR3 coding sequence is TGCGCCAGCAGCTTGATGGCGGACCAAGAGACCCAGTACTTC. Protein: CASSLMADQETQYF. The whole variable domain, filled in from reference TRBV5-1 and TRBJ2-5, reads KAGVTQTPRYLIKTRGQQVTLSCSPISGHRSVSWYQQTPGQGLQFLFEYFSETQRNKGNFPGRFSGRQFSNSRSEMNVSTLELGDSALYLCASSLMADQETQYFGPGTRLLVL.

Concerning this clone itself: At one end, the junction sequence differs from germline, possibly due to a read error. The V and J genes are TRBV7-8 and TRBJ2-1; TRBD2 matches at 10 bases. This CDR3 contains 20 residues. Germline assignment: CDR1 SGHVS and CDR2 FQNEAQ. The CDR3 protein is CASSLLVRPAGGSSYNEQFF. The CDR3 DNA reads as TGTGCGAGCAGCTTATTAGTTCGGCCAGCGGGGGGGAGCTCCTACAATGAGCAGTTCTTC.

The chain recombines TRBV2 with TRBJ2-7; a weak D match, TRBD1 (5 bases). In germline, CDR1 is SNHLY, CDR2 FYNNEI. With 2 bases removed from V and 2 bases from J, the gap between germline ends came to 10 bases. The CDR3 sequence is 14 residues long. In DNA, the CDR3 is TGTGCCAGCAGTGAACAGGGTATCCCCTACGAGCAGTACTTC. Residues: CASSEQGIPYEQYF.

This clone has just one count. Sequence at one end of the junction differs from germline and may be a read error. The rearrangement uses TRBV15 and TRBJ1-1, with D perhaps matching TRBD1 (5 bases). The CDR3 has 14 residues. Germline CDR1 is LNHNV and CDR2 is YYDKDF (reference sequence). CDR3 sequence: CAISRERGGTEAFF. DNA for the CDR3: TGTGCCATCAGCAGAGAGAGGGGAGGGACTGAAGCTTTCTTT. The full variable domain, in which reference TRBV15 and TRBJ1-1 provide the parts outside the CDR3, is DAMVIQNPRYQVTQFGKPVTLSCSQTLNHNVMYWYQQKSSQAPKLLFHYYDKDFNNEADTPDNFQSRRPNTSFCFLDIRSPGLGDTAMYLCAISRERGGTEAFFGQGTRLTVV.

The genes are TRBV29-1 and TRBJ1-6, with 8 nucleotides matching TRBD1. The CDR3 contains 13 residues. From germline, CDR1 is SQVTM and CDR2 ANQGSEA. J gave up 9 bases and V 3 bases, and 4 bases lay outside the gene matches. CDR3 in DNA: TGCAGCGTTGACACAGGGGGAGGTTCACCCCTCCACTTT. Translated: CSVDTGGGSPLHF.

The CDR3 DNA is TGTGCCAGCAGTAGGGGGCTCCACTACGAGCAGTACTTC. This codes for CASSRGLHYEQYF. The gene calls are TRBV6-5 and TRBJ2-7; 7 bases line up with TRBD1. The CDR3 has 13 residues. With V trimmed by 5 bases and J by 3 bases, 4 bases remained unmatched. Per the germline V gene, CDR1 is MNHEY and CDR2 is SVGAGI.

The rearrangement links TRBV7-9 to TRBJ2-7, with TRBD2 identical over 7 bases. CDR3 size: 14 residues. Germline V gene data show CDR1 as SEHNR and CDR2 as FQNEAQ (reference sequence). Trimming cost V 2 bases and J 2 bases; bases outside gene matches: 3. The CDR3 reads CASSLLAETYEQYF. CDR3 coding DNA: TGTGCCAGCAGCTTACTAGCGGAGACCTACGAGCAGTACTTC.

The chain is built from TRBV11-1 and TRBJ2-7, with D tentatively TRBD2 (6 bases). V lost 4 bases, J lost 1 base, and 11 bases lay in between. Germline CDR1 is SGHAT and CDR2 is FQDESV (reference sequence). The CDR3 has 14 residues. CDR3 protein: CASSSGTGSYEQYF. The CDR3 nucleotides are TGTGCCAGCAGCTCCGGGACTGGTTCCTACGAGCAGTACTTC.

J is TRBJ2-6 and V is TRBV10-2; D remains ambiguous. V was pared by 5 bases and J by 0 bases, with 14 bases between. CDR3 length equals 17 residues. Germline V gene data show CDR1 as WSHSY and CDR2 as SAAADI. The CDR3 spells CASSISNEDSGANVLTF. CDR3 bases: TGCGCCAGCAGTATCAGCAACGAGGACTCTGGGGCCAACGTCCTGACTTTC.

The rearrangement uses TRBV30 and TRBJ1-6; D is undetermined. The CDR3 covers 15 residues. Trimming stripped 0 bases from V and 6 bases from J, with 12 bases between. Germline assignment: CDR1 GTSNPN and CDR2 SVGIG (reference sequence). CDR3 protein: CAWSVLAAFNSPLHF. CDR3 sequence (DNA): TGTGCCTGGAGTGTATTAGCGGCCTTTAATTCACCCCTCCACTTT.

The chain recombines TRBV28 with TRBJ2-1; D gene uncertain. The ends were cut back, 4 bases at V and 3 bases at J, with 22 bases in the middle. The CDR3 extends over 18 amino acids. Germline assignment: CDR1 MDHEN and CDR2 SYDVKM. The CDR3 bases are TGTGCCAGCAGTTATTTCGGGCAGCTCTCATTGGGCTACAATGAGCAGTTCTTC. It yields the protein CASSYFGQLSLGYNEQFF.

The chain is built from TRBV7-2 and TRBJ2-7; 7 nucleotides line up with TRBD1. The ends lost 4 bases at V and 4 bases at J; junction bases unmatched: 4. The CDR3 runs to 13 residues. From germline, CDR1 is SGHTA and CDR2 FQGNSA. The CDR3 bases are TGTGCCAGCAGCTGGGCGACAGGGTACGAGCAGTACTTC. Residues: CASSWATGYEQYF.

The J gene is TRBJ2-3, the V gene TRBV28, with a weak D call TRBD2 (6 bases). This CDR3 contains 16 residues. V gave up 2 bases and J gave up 3 bases, with 15 bases separating them. CDR1 and CDR2 from the germline V gene are MDHEN and SYDVKM. The CDR3 DNA is TGTGCCAGCAGTTTAATTCGGGAGTGGGAGACAGATACGCAGTATTTT. Amino acid sequence: CASSLIREWETDTQYF.

This chain connects TRBV2 to TRBJ2-3, with TRBD2 identical over 7 bases. Germline V gene sequence: CDR1 SNHLY, CDR2 FYNNEI. Germline trimming cut 7 bases from V and 4 bases from J; bases unmatched to any gene: 11. This CDR3 spans 15 amino acids. The CDR3 loop is CASTPSAGAPDTQYF. The CDR3 DNA reads as TGTGCCAGCACCCCTTCGGCGGGAGCCCCAGATACGCAGTATTTT.

This clone is a singleton in its sample. The rearrangement joins TRBV12-3 or TRBV12-4 to TRBJ1-5; D unresolved. Trimming removed 4 bases from V and 3 bases from J, with 7 bases in between. This CDR3 has 13 amino acids. In DNA form, the CDR3 reads TGTGCCAGCAGTTGGACCGTCAATCAGCCCCAGCATTTT. Its translation is CASSWTVNQPQHF.